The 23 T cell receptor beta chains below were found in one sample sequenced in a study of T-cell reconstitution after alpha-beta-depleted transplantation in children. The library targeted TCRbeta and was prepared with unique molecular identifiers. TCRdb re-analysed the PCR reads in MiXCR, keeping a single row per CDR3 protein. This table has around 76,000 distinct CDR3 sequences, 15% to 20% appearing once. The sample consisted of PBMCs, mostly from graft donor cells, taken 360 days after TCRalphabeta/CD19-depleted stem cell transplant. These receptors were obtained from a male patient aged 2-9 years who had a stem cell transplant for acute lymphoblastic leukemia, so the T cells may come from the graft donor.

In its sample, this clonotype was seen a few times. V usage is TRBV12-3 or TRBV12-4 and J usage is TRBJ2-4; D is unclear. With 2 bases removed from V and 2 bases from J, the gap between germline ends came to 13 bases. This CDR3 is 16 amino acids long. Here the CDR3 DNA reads TGTGCCAGCAGTTTATTAGTGGTTGGCTCCAAAAACATTCAGTACTTC. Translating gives CASSLLVVGSKNIQYF.

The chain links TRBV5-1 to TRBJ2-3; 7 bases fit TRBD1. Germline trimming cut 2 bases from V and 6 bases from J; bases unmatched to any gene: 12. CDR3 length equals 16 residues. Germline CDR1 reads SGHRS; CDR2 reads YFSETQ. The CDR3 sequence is CASSLGGVGFSDTQYF. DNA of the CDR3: TGCGCCAGCAGCTTAGGGGGCGTCGGCTTCTCCGATACGCAGTATTTT. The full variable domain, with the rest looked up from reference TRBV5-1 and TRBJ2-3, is KAGVTQTPRYLIKTRGQQVTLSCSPISGHRSVSWYQQTPGQGLQFLFEYFSETQRNKGNFPGRFSGRQFSNSRSEMNVSTLELGDSALYLCASSLGGVGFSDTQYFGPGTRLTVL.

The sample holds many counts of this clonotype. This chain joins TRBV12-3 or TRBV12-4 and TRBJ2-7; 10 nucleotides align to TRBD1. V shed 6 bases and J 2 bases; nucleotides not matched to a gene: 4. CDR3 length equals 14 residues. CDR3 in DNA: TGTGCCAGCAGAGGACAGGGGGAAGCCTACGAGCAGTACTTC. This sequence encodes CASRGQGEAYEQYF.

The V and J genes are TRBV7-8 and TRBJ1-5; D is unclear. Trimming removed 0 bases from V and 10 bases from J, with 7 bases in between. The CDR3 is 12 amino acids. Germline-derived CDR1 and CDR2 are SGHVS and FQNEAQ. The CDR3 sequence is CASSLATTPQHF. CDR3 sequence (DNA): TGTGCCAGCAGCTTAGCCACAACTCCCCAGCATTTT.

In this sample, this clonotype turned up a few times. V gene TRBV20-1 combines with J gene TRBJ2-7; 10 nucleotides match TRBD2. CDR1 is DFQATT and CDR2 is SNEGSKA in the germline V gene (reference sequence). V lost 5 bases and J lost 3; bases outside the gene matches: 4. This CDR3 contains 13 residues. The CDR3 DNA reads TGCAGTGCTCTAGCGGGAGTAGGCTACGAGCAGTACTTC. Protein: CSALAGVGYEQYF.

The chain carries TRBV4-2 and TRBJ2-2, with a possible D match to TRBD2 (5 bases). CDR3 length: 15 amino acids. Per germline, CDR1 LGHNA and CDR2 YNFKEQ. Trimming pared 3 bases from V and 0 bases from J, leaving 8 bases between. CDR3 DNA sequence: TGTGCCAGCAGCCATGACGGGGCGAACACCGGGGAGCTGTTTTTT. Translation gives CASSHDGANTGELFF.

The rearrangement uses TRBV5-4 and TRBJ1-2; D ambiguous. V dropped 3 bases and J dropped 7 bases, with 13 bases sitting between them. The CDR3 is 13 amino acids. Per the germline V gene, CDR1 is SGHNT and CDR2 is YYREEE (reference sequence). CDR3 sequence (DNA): TGTGCCAGCAGCTACCCGGTAGGGTCTGGCTACACCTTC. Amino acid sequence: CASSYPVGSGYTF.

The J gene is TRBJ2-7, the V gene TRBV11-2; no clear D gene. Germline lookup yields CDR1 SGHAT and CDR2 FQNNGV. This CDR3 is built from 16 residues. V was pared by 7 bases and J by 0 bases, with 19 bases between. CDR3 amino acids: CASNHPYGRLSYEQYF. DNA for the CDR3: TGTGCCAGCAACCACCCTTATGGACGACTCTCCTACGAGCAGTACTTC.

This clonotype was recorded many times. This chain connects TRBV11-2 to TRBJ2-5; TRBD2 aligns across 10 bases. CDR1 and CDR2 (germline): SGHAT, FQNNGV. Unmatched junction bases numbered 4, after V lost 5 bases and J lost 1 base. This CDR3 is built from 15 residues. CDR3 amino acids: CASSPGTSVQETQYF. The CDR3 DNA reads TGTGCCAGCAGCCCCGGGACTAGCGTCCAAGAGACCCAGTACTTC.

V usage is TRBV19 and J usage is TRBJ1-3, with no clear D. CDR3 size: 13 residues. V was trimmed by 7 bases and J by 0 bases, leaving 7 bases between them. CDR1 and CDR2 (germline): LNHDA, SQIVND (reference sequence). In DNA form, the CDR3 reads TGTGCCAGTAAACGGGCCTCTGGAAACACCATATATTTT. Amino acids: CASKRASGNTIYF.

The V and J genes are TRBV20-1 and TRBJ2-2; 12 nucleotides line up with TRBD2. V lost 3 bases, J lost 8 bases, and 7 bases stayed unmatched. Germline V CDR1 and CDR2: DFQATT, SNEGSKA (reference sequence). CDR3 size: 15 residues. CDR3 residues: CSARRTSGKGGELFF. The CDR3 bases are TGCAGTGCTAGGCGGACTAGCGGGAAGGGTGGGGAGCTGTTTTTT.

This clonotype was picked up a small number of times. For the CDR3, the DNA is TGTGCCAGCAGTCTCTCCGGGACAGGGACCGGGGAGCTGTTTTTT. This gives the protein CASSLSGTGTGELFF. The chain combines TRBV6-1 with TRBJ2-2; TRBD1 agrees at 9 bases. V dropped 5 bases and J dropped 5; count of bases not matched to a gene: 6. The CDR3 runs 15 residues. The germline V gene encodes CDR1 MNHNS and CDR2 SASEGT.

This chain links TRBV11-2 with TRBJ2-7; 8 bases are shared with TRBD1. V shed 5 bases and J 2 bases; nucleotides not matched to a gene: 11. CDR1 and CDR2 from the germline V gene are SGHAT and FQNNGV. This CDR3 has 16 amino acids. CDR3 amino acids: CASSPLAGTGPYEQYF. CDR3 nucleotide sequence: TGTGCCAGCAGCCCGCTTGCCGGGACAGGTCCCTACGAGCAGTACTTC.

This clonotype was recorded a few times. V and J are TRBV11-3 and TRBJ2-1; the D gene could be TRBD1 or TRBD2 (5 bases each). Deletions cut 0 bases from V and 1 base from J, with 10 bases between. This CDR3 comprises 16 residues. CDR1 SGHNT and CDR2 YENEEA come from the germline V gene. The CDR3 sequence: CASSLDSGRSYNEQFF. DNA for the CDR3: TGTGCCAGCAGCTTAGATTCGGGACGGTCCTACAATGAGCAGTTCTTC.

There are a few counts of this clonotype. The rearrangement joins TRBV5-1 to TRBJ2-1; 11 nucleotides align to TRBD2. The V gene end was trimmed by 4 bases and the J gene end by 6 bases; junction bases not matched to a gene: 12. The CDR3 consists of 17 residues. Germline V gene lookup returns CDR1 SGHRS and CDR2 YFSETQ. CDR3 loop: CASSTGVLAGALNEQFF. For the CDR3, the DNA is TGCGCCAGCAGCACTGGGGTACTAGCGGGAGCCCTCAATGAGCAGTTCTTC.

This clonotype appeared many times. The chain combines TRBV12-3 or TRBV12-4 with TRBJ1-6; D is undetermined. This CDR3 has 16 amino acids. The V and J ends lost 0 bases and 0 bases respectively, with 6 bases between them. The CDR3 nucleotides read TGTGCCAGCAGTTTAGCGGGTGCCTCCTATAATTCACCCCTCCACTTT. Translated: CASSLAGASYNSPLHF.

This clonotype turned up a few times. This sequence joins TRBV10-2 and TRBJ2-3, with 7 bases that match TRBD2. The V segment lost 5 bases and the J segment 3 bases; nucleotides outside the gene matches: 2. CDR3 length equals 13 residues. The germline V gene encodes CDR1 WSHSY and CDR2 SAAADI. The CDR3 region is CASSRLATDTQYF. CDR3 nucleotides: TGCGCCAGCAGTAGACTAGCAACAGATACGCAGTATTTT.

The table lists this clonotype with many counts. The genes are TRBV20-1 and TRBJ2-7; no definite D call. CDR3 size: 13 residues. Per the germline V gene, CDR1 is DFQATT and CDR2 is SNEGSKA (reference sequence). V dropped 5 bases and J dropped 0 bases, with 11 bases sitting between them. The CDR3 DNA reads TGCAGTGCTGCTAGGTCCCCCTCCTACGAGCAGTACTTC. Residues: CSAARSPSYEQYF.

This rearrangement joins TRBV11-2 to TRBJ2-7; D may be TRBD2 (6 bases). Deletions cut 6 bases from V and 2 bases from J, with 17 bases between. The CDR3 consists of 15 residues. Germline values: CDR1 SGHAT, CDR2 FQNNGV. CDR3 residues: CASRRLAGSAYEQYF. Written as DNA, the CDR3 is TGTGCCAGCAGACGACTGGCGGGATCCGCCTACGAGCAGTACTTC.

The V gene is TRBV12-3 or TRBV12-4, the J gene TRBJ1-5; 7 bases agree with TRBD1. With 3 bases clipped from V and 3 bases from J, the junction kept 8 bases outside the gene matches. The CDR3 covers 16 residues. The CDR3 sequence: CASSLRGPSLNQPQHF. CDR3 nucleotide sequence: TGTGCCAGCAGTTTGAGGGGGCCGTCCCTCAATCAGCCCCAGCATTTT.

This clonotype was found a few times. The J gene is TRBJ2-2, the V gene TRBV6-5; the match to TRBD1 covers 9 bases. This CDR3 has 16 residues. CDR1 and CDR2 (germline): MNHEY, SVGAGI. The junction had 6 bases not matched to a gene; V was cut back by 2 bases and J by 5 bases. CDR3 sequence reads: CASSYVDRGGTGELFF. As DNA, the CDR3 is TGTGCCAGCAGTTACGTGGACAGGGGTGGGACCGGGGAGCTGTTTTTT.

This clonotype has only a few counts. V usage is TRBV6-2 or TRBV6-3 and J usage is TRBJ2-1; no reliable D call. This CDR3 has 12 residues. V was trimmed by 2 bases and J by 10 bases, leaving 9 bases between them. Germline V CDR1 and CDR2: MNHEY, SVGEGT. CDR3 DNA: TGTGCCAGCAGTTACATGGCGCTGGAGCAGTTCTTC. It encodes CASSYMALEQFF.

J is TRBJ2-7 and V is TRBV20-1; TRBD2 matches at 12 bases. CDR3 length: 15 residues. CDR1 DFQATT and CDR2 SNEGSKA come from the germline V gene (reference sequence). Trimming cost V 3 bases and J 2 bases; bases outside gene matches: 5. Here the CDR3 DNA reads TGCAGTGCTAGGCTCAGACTAGCGGGAGCCTACGAGCAGTACTTC. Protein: CSARLRLAGAYEQYF.